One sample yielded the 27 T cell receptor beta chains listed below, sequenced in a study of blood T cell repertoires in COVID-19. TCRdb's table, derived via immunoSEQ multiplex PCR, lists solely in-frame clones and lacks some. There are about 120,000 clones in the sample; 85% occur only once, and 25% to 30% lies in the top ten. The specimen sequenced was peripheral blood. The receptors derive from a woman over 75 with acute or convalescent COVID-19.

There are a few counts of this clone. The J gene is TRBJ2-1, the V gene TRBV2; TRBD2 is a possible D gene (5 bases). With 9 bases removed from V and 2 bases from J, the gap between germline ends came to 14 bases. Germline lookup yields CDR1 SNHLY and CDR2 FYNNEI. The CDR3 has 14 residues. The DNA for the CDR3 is TGTGCCAGTAGGCGACGGACTGCCTACAATGAGCAGTTCTTC. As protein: CASRRRTAYNEQFF.

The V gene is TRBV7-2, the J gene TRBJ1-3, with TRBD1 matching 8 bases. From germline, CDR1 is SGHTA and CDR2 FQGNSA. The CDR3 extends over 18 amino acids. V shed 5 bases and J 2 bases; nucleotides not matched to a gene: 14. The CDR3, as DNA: TGTGCCAGCAGCCCACGACCGACAGGGGAACTGCCTGGAAACACCATATATTTT. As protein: CASSPRPTGELPGNTIYF. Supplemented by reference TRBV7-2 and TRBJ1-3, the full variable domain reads GAGVSQSPSNKVTEKGKDVELRCDPISGHTALYWYRQSLGQGLEFLIYFQGNSAPDKSGLPSDRFSAERTGGSVSTLTIQRTQQEDSAVYLCASSPRPTGELPGNTIYFGEGSWLTVV.

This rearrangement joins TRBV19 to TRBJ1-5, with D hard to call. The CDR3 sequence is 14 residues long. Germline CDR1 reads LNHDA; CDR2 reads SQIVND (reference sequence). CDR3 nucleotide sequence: TGTGGGGCCCAGGATCTCCTTAGCAATCAGCCCCAGCATTTT. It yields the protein CGAQDLLSNQPQHF.

CDR3 protein: CASRTTDMLGYTF. The CDR3 DNA reads TGTGCCAGCAGGACTACCGACATGCTGGGCTACACCTTC. The chain couples TRBV6-5 to TRBJ1-2; D is undetermined. Germline-derived CDR1 and CDR2 are MNHEY and SVGAGI. The CDR3 spans 13 residues. The ends were cut back, 6 bases at V and 8 bases at J, with 16 bases in the middle.

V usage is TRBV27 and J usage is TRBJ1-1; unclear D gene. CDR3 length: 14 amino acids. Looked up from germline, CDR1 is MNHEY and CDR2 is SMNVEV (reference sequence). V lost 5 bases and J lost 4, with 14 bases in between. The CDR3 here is CASSPREVVTEAFF. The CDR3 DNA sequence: TGTGCCAGCAGTCCGAGGGAAGTTGTCACTGAAGCTTTCTTT.

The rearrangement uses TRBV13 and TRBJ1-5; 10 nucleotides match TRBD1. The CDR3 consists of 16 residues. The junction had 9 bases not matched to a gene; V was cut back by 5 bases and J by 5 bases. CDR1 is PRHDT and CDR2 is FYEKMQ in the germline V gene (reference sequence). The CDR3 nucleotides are TGTGCCAGCAGCCGGGGACAGGGGAAATGGGATCAGCCCCAGCATTTT. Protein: CASSRGQGKWDQPQHF.

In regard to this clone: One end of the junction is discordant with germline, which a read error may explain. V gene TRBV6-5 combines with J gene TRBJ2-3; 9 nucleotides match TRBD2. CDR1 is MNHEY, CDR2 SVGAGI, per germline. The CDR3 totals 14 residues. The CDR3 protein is CASTERAGGPFSNF. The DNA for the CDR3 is TGTGCCAGCACCGAACGGGCGGGGGGGCCGTTCTCAAATTTT.

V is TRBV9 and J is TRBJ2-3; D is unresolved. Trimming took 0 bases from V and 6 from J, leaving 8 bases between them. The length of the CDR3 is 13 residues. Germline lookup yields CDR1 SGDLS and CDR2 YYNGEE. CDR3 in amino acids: CASSVDLEDTQYF. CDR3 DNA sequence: TGTGCCAGCAGCGTAGATCTGGAGGATACGCAGTATTTT.

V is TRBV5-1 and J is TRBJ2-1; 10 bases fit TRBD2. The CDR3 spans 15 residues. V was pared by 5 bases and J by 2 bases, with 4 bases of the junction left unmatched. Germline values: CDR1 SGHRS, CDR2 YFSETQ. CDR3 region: CASSILAGAYNEQFF. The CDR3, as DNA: TGCGCCAGCAGTATTCTAGCGGGGGCCTACAATGAGCAGTTCTTC. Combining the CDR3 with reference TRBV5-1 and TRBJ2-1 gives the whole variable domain KAGVTQTPRYLIKTRGQQVTLSCSPISGHRSVSWYQQTPGQGLQFLFEYFSETQRNKGNFPGRFSGRQFSNSRSEMNVSTLELGDSALYLCASSILAGAYNEQFFGPGTRLTVL.

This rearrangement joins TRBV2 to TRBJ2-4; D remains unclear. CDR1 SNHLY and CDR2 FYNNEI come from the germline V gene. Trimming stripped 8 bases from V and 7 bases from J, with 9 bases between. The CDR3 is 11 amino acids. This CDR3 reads CASVLRNIQYF. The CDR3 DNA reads TGTGCCAGCGTCCTTCGGAACATTCAGTACTTC. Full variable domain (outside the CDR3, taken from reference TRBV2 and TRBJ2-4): EPEVTQTPSHQVTQMGQEVILRCVPISNHLYFYWYRQILGQKVEFLVSFYNNEISEKSEIFDDQFSVERPDGSNFTLKIRSTKLEDSAMYFCASVLRNIQYFGAGTRLSVL.

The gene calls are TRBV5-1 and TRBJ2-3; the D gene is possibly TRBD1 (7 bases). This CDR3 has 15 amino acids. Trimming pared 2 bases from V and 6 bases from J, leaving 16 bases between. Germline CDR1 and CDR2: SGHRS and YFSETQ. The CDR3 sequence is CASSLGGGASDTQYF. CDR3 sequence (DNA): TGCGCCAGCAGCTTAGGAGGGGGCGCTTCCGATACGCAGTATTTT. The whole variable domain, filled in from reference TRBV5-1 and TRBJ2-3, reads KAGVTQTPRYLIKTRGQQVTLSCSPISGHRSVSWYQQTPGQGLQFLFEYFSETQRNKGNFPGRFSGRQFSNSRSEMNVSTLELGDSALYLCASSLGGGASDTQYFGPGTRLTVL.

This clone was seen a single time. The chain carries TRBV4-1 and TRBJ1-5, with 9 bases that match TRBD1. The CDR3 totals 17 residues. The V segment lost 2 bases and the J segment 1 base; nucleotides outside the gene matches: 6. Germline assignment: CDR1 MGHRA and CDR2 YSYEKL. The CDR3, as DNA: TGCGCCAGCAGCCAATCCGGGACAGGGTTAAGCAATCAGCCCCAGCATTTT. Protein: CASSQSGTGLSNQPQHF.

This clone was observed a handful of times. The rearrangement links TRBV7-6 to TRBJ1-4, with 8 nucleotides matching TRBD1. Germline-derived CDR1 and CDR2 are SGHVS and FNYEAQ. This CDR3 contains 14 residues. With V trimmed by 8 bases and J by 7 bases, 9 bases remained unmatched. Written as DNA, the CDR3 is TGTGCCAGCGGGGCGGGACAGGAGGGTGAAAAACTGTTTTTT. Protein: CASGAGQEGEKLFF.

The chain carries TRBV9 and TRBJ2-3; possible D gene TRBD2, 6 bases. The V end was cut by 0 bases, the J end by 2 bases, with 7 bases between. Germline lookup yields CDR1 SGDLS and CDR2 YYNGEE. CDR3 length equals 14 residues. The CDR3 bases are TGTGCCAGCAGCGTAGGGACTAACACAGATACGCAGTATTTT. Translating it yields CASSVGTNTDTQYF.

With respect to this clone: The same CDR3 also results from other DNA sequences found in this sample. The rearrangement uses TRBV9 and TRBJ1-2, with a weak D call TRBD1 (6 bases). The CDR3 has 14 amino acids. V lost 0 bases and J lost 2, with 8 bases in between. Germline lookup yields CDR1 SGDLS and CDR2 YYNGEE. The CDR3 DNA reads TGTGCCAGCAGCGTAGGGCAGGGGAACTATGGCTACACCTTC. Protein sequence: CASSVGQGNYGYTF.

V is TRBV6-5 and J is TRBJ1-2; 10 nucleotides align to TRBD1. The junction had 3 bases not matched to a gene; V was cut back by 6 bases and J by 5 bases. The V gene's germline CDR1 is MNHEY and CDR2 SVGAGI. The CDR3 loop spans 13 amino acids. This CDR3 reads CASRTGGKYGYTF. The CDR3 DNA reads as TGTGCCAGCAGGACAGGGGGCAAGTATGGCTACACCTTC.

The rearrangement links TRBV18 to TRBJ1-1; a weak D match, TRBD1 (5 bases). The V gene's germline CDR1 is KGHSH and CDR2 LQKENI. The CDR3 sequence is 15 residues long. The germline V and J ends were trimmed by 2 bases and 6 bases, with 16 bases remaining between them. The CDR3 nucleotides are TGTGCCAGCTCACCAAATTGGGGCTGGGATTCTGAAGCTTTCTTT. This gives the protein CASSPNWGWDSEAFF.

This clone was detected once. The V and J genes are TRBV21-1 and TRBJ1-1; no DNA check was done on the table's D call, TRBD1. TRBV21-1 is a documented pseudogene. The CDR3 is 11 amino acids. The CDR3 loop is CAISGGNEAFF. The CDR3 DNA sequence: TGTGCCATATCAGGGGGGAATGAAGCTTTCTTT.

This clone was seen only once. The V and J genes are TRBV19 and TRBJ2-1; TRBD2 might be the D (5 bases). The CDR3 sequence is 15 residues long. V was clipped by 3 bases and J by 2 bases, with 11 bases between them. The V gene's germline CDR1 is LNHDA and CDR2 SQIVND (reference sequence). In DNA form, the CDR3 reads TGTGCCAGTAGTATTAGAGGGATCCCCTACAATGAGCAGTTCTTC. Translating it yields CASSIRGIPYNEQFF.

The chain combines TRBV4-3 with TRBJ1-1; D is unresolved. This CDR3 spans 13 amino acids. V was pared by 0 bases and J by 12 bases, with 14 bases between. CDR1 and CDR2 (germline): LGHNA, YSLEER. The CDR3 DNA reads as TGCGCCAGCAGCCAAGAAGTTGGTCCTCTATCTTTCTTT. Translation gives CASSQEVGPLSFF.

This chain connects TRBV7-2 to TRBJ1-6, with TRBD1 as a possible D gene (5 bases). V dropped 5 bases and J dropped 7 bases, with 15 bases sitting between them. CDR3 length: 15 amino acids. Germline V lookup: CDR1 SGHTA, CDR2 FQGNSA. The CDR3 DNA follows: TGTGCCAGCAGCCCCGCGATGGGGGGAAATTCACCCCTCCACTTT. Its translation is CASSPAMGGNSPLHF.

The CDR3: CASSMRRTGELFF. In DNA form, the CDR3 reads TGTGCCAGTAGTATGCGTCGAACCGGGGAGCTGTTTTTT. The V and J genes are TRBV19 and TRBJ2-2; D gene ambiguous. Germline V gives CDR1 LNHDA, CDR2 SQIVND (reference sequence). The CDR3 runs 13 residues. V was shortened by 3 bases and J by 5 bases, with 7 bases between the two germline ends.

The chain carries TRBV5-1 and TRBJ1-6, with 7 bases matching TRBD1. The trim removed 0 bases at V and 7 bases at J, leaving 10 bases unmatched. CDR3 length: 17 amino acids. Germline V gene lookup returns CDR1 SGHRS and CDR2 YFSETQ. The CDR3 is CASSLESGQGVNSPLHF. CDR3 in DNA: TGCGCCAGCAGCTTGGAATCAGGCCAGGGGGTAAATTCACCCCTCCACTTT.

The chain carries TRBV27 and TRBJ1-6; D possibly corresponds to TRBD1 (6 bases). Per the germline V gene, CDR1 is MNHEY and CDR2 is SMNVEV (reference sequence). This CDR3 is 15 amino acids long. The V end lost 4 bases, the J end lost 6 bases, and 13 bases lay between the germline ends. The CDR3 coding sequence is TGTGCCAGCAGTTCCCGAAGACAGGTTAATTCACCCCTCCACTTT. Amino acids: CASSSRRQVNSPLHF.

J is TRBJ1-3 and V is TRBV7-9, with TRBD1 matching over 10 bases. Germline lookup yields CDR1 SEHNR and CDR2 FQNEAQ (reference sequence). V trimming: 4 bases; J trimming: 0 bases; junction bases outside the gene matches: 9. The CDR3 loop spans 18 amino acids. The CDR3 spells CASSSRFWTGGSGNTIYF. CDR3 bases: TGTGCCAGCAGCTCGCGATTCTGGACAGGGGGCTCTGGAAACACCATATATTTT.

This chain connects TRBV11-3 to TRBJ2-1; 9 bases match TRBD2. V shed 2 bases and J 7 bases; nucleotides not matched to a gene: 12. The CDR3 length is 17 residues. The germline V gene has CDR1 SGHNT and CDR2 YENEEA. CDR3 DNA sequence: TGTGCCAGCAGCTTAAGCTCGGGCGGGGGGGCGAAGAATGAGCAGTTCTTC. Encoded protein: CASSLSSGGGAKNEQFF.

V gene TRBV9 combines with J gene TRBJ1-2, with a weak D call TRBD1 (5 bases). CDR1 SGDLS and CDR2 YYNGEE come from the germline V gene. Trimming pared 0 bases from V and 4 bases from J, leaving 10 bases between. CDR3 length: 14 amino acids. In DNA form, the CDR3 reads TGTGCCAGCAGCGTAGAAAAGGGGCCCTATGGCTACACCTTC. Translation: CASSVEKGPYGYTF.